The entry below describes one T cell receptor (beta chain). This entry comes from a study of blood T cell repertoires in COVID-19. The CDR3 runs 13 residues. Germline-derived CDR1 and CDR2 are MDHEN and SYDVKM. The V end was cut by 6 bases, the J end by 0 bases, with 8 bases between. TCRdb's table, derived via immunoSEQ multiplex PCR, lists solely in-frame clones and lacks some. The table records a few hundred thousand clones, roughly 90% of them present only once. The chain carries TRBV28 and TRBJ1-2, with D perhaps TRBD1 (5 bases). The receptor was derived from a woman between 25 and 40 years old who had recovered from COVID-19. Material for sequencing was PBMCs or T cells enriched from blood (not recorded which). The CDR3 sequence: CASRQGANYGYTF. CDR3 bases: TGTGCCAGCAGGCAGGGCGCTAACTATGGCTACACCTTC.